This is a list of T cell receptor beta chains from one sample in a study of blood T cells in healthy people across ages. Each CDR3 protein is one row after TCRdb ran MiXCR on the 5' RACE reads. The sample contains fewer than 1.5 million distinct CDR3 sequences, around 42% of which appear only once. Sequenced material: blood. The source is a woman under 30 in good health. The CDR3 runs from the conserved cysteine through the conserved F or W. The D gene is left open where the match is weak. The size field is filled for only some rows; it gives once, few, many or a size class.

abundance	v_gene	d_gene	j_gene	CDR3aa	CDR3nt
NA	TRBV6-2/TRBV6-3	NA	TRBJ2-1	CASRKGEQFF	TGTGCCAGCAGGAAAGGTGAGCAGTTCTTC
NA	TRBV29-1	NA	TRBJ2-4	CSVEEDGSKNIQYF	TGCAGCGTTGAAGAGGACGGGTCCAAAAACATTCAGTACTTC
NA	TRBV5-1	NA	TRBJ2-7	CASSLGDLRTYEQYF	TGCGCCAGCAGCTTGGGGGACTTGCGGACCTACGAGCAGTACTTC
NA	TRBV2	NA	TRBJ2-7	CASRQSPYEQYF	TGTGCCAGTCGACAGAGTCCCTACGAGCAGTACTTC
many	TRBV7-2	NA	TRBJ2-7	CASSSGTQTYEQYF	TGTGCCAGCAGCTCCGGGACACAAACCTACGAGCAGTACTTC
NA	TRBV7-9	TRBD2	TRBJ2-1	CASSQRERYNEQFF	TGTGCCAGCAGCCAGCGGGAGAGGTACAATGAGCAGTTCTTC
NA	TRBV28	NA	TRBJ1-2	CASSEQGPGYTF	TGTGCCAGCAGTGAACAGGGACCTGGCTACACCTTC
few	TRBV5-1	TRBD1	TRBJ2-1	CASSPGTGAPFDEQFF	TGCGCCAGCAGCCCGGGTACAGGGGCCCCGTTTGATGAGCAGTTCTTC
NA	TRBV24-1	NA	TRBJ2-5	CATSEPGRKDNEQYF	TGTGCCACCAGTGAACCGGGGAGAAAGGACAATGAGCAGTACTTC
NA	TRBV9	TRBD2	TRBJ2-3	CASSPGRLAGAQSGDTQYF	TGTGCCAGCAGCCCGGGGAGGCTAGCGGGGGCACAATCGGGAGATACGCAGTATTTT
NA	TRBV3-1	NA	TRBJ1-2	CASSPRETPNYGYTF	TGTGCCAGCAGCCCCAGGGAAACACCAAACTATGGCTACACCTTC
once	TRBV29-1	NA	TRBJ1-2	CSVDYILVQGWYTNYGYTF	TGCAGCGTTGATTACATCTTAGTACAGGGATGGTACACTAACTATGGCTACACCTTC
few	TRBV7-2	TRBD1	TRBJ1-6	CASSARNSTGESYNSPLHF	TGTGCCAGCAGCGCCCGAAACTCGACAGGGGAATCCTATAATTCACCCCTCCACTTT
NA	TRBV30	TRBD2	TRBJ2-7	CVAGAPYEQYF	TGTGTGGCGGGAGCACCCTACGAGCAGTACTTC
NA	TRBV12-3/TRBV12-4	TRBD2	TRBJ2-3	CASSPRGAGGRFSTDTQYF	TGTGCCAGCAGTCCCCGGGGAGCGGGGGGGCGATTTAGCACAGATACGCAGTATTTT
few	TRBV7-9	NA	TRBJ2-5	CASIVRRGPQETQYF	TGTGCCAGCATCGTTCGTCGGGGGCCCCAAGAGACCCAGTACTTC
few	TRBV4-1	TRBD1	TRBJ1-1	CASSHRQGGSTEAFF	TGCGCCAGCAGCCATAGGCAGGGGGGGAGCACTGAAGCTTTCTTT
few	TRBV25-1	TRBD1	TRBJ2-7	CASSGTGVAASYEQYF	TGTGCCAGCAGCGGGACAGGGGTGGCGGCCTCCTACGAGCAGTACTTC
NA	TRBV7-9	NA	TRBJ1-2	CASSPWDEEEVYGYTF	TGTGCCAGCAGCCCCTGGGACGAGGAGGAGGTGTACGGCTACACCTTC
NA	TRBV20-1	NA	TRBJ2-7	CSARDIGGVGYEQYF	TGCAGTGCTAGAGATATTGGAGGGGTCGGCTACGAGCAGTACTTC
NA	TRBV13	NA	TRBJ2-1	CASMPRWNEQFF	TGTGCCAGTATGCCGCGGTGGAATGAGCAGTTCTTC
NA	TRBV28	NA	TRBJ1-2	CASRALGDNNYGYTF	TGTGCCAGCAGGGCGCTCGGGGACAACAACTATGGCTACACCTTC
few	TRBV5-1	TRBD2	TRBJ2-1	CASSPTMGGYNEQFF	TGCGCCAGCAGCCCGACCATGGGGGGGTACAATGAGCAGTTCTTC
NA	TRBV5-1	NA	TRBJ1-2	CASSIRTAQYGYTF	TGCGCCAGCAGCATACGGACAGCCCAGTATGGCTACACCTTC
NA	TRBV7-9	TRBD1	TRBJ1-1	CASIQGASEAFF	TGTGCCAGCATCCAGGGGGCGTCTGAAGCTTTCTTT
few	TRBV11-2	NA	TRBJ2-7	CASSLEVGELRSYEQYF	TGTGCCAGCAGCTTAGAGGTGGGGGAGCTCCGATCCTACGAGCAGTACTTC
NA	TRBV7-2	TRBD1	TRBJ1-6	CASNRDRGAPPHF	TGTGCCAGCAATCGAGACAGGGGAGCTCCCCCCCACTTT
NA	TRBV5-4	TRBD1	TRBJ1-1	CASTGGGVNTEAFF	TGTGCCAGTACAGGGGGCGGCGTTAACACTGAAGCTTTCTTT
few	TRBV20-1	TRBD2	TRBJ2-3	CSASGTSGSGDTQYF	TGCAGTGCTAGCGGGACTAGCGGGAGTGGTGATACGCAGTATTTT
NA	TRBV20-1	TRBD2	TRBJ2-3	CSAKVGGRGGLDTQYF	TGCAGTGCCAAAGTCGGGGGGCGGGGGGGCTTGGATACGCAGTATTTT
NA	TRBV7-2	NA	TRBJ1-5	CASSNRGEYQPQHF	TGTGCCAGCAGCAACCGAGGCGAGTATCAGCCCCAGCATTTT
few	TRBV7-2	NA	TRBJ2-7	CASSFQETRGLEQYF	TGTGCCAGCAGCTTCCAGGAGACTCGCGGGCTCGAGCAGTACTTC
few	TRBV12-3/TRBV12-4	NA	TRBJ2-2	CASRRPGVGELFF	TGTGCCAGCAGGCGGCCCGGTGTCGGGGAGCTGTTTTTT
NA	TRBV18	NA	TRBJ2-5	CASSPGGTPGTQYF	TGTGCCAGCTCACCAGGAGGCACCCCGGGGACCCAGTACTTC
few	TRBV10-3	NA	TRBJ1-5	CAISESLSNQPQHF	TGTGCCATCAGTGAGTCATTGAGCAATCAGCCCCAGCATTTT
NA	TRBV20-1	NA	TRBJ2-1	CSAPDTAGSSYNEQFF	TGCAGTGCGCCAGACACGGCAGGTTCCTCCTACAATGAGCAGTTCTTC
once	TRBV27	NA	TRBJ2-7	CASMGGISYNEQYF	TGTGCCAGCATGGGCGGGATCTCCTACAATGAGCAGTACTTC
NA	TRBV4-1	TRBD2	TRBJ2-5	CAGSTRGLVKETQYF	TGCGCCGGCAGCACGCGGGGACTAGTTAAGGAGACCCAGTACTTC
few	TRBV7-2	TRBD2	TRBJ2-3	CASSLFSASGSGSSTDTQYF	TGTGCCAGCAGCTTATTCTCGGCTAGCGGGAGTGGGTCTAGCACAGATACGCAGTATTTT
NA	TRBV20-1	TRBD2	TRBJ2-1	CSASEPGGGDEQFF	TGCAGTGCCTCTGAACCGGGAGGCGGGGATGAGCAGTTCTTC
once	TRBV7-2	NA	TRBJ2-7	CASSPPIRGPYEQYF	TGTGCCAGCAGTCCTCCCATCAGGGGCCCCTACGAGCAGTACTTC
NA	TRBV6-5	NA	TRBJ2-3	CASSADWGTQYF	TGTGCCAGCTCGGCCGACTGGGGGACGCAGTATTTT
NA	TRBV12-3/TRBV12-4	TRBD2	TRBJ2-5	CASSPPHSGGAPEQYF	TGTGCCAGCAGTCCCCCTCACAGCGGGGGGGCCCCTGAGCAGTACTTC